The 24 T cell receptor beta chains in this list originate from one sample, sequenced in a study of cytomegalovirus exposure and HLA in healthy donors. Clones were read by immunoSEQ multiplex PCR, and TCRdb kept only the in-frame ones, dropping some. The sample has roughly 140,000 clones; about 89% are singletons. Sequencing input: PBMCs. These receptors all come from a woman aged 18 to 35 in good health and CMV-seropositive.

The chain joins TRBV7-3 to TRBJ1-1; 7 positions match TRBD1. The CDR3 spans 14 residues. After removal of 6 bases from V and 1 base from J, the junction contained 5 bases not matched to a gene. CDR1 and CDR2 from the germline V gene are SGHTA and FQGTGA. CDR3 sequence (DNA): TGTGCCAGCAGGGAGGGGGCGGGGAACACTGAAGCTTTCTTT. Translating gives CASREGAGNTEAFF.

In nucleotides, the CDR3 is TGTGCCAGCATGTACGGGAGACAGGGCGAGCAGTACTTC. Its protein product is CASMYGRQGEQYF. The genes are TRBV2 and TRBJ2-7; maybe TRBD1 (7 bases). Trimming stripped 7 bases from V and 6 bases from J, with 16 bases between. The length of the CDR3 is 13 residues. The germline CDR1 and CDR2 sequences are SNHLY and FYNNEI.

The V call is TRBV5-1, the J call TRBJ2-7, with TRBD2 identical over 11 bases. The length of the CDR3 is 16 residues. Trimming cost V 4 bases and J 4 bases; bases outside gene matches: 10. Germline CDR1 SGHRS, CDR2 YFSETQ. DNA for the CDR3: TGCGCCAGCAGCCCCTTAACTAGCGGGAGCTCTTACGAGCAGTACTTC. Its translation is CASSPLTSGSSYEQYF.

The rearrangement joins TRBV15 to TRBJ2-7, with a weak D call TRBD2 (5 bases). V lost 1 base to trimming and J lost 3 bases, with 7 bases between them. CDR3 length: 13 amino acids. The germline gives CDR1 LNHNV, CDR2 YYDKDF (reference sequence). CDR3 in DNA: TGTGCCACCAGCAGAGCTGAGGGCTACGAGCAGTACTTC. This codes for CATSRAEGYEQYF.

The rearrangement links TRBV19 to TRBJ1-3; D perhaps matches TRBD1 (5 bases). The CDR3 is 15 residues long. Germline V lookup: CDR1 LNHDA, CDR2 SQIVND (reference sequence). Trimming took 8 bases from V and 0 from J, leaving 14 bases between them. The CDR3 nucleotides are TGTGCCAGTGGACCCGACAGACACTCTGGAAACACCATATATTTT. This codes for CASGPDRHSGNTIYF.

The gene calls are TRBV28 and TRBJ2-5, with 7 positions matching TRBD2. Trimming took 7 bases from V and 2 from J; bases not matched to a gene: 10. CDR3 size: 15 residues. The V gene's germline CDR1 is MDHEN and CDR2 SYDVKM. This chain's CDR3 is CASTWGGGGQETQYF. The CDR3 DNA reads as TGTGCCAGCACCTGGGGGGGAGGAGGGCAAGAGACCCAGTACTTC.

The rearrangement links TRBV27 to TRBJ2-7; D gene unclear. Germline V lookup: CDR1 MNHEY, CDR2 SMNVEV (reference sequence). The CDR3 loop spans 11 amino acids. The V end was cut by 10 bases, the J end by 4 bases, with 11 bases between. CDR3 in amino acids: CATDNGYEQYF. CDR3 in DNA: TGTGCCACCGATAACGGGTACGAGCAGTACTTC.

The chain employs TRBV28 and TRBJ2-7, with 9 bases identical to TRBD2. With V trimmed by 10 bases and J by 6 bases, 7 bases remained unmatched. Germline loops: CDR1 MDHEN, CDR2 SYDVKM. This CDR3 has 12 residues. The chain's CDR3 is CAIIAGESEQYF. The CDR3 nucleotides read TGTGCCATCATAGCGGGAGAGTCCGAGCAGTACTTC.

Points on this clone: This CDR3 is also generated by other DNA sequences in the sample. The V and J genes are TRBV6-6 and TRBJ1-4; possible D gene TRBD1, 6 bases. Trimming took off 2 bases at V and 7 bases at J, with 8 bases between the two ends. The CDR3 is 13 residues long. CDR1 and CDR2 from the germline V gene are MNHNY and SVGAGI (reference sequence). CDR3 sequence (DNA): TGTGCCAGCAGTTACAGGGGGGGTGAAAAACTGTTTTTT. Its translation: CASSYRGGEKLFF.

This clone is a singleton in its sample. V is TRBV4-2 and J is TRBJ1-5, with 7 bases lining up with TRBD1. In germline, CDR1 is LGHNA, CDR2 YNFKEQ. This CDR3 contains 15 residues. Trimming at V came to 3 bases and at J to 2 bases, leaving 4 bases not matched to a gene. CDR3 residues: CASSQETGRNQPQHF. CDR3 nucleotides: TGTGCCAGCAGCCAGGAGACAGGGCGCAATCAGCCCCAGCATTTT.

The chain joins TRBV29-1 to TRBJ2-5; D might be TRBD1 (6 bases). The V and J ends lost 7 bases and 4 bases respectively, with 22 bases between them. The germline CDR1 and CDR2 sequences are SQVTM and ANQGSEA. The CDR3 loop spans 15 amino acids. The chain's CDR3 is CSACVAQGRGETQYF. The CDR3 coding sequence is TGCAGCGCCTGTGTGGCGCAGGGGCGAGGAGAGACCCAGTACTTC.

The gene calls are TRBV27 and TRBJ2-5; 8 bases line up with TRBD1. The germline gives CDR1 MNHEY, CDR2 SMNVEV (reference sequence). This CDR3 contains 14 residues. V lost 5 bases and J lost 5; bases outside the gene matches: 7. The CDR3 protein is CASSPDRVHETQYF. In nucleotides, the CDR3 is TGTGCCAGCAGTCCGGACAGGGTACACGAGACCCAGTACTTC.

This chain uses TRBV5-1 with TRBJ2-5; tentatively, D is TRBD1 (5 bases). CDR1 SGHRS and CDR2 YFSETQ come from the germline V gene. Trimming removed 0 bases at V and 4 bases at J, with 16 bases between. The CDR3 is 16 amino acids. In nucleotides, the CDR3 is TGCGCCAGCAGCTTGGGACGGACATTATCTATAGAGACCCAGTACTTC. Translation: CASSLGRTLSIETQYF.

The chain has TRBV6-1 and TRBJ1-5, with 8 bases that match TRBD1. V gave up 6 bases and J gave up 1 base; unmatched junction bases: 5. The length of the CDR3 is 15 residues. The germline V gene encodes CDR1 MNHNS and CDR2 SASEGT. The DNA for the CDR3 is TGTGCCAGCAGCACCAGGGGGCACAGCAATCAGCCCCAGCATTTT. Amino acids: CASSTRGHSNQPQHF.

The chain's CDR3 is CSVQTWDRGMDGYTF. For the CDR3, the DNA is TGCAGCGTCCAAACCTGGGACAGGGGGATGGATGGCTACACCTTC. The chain recombines TRBV29-1 with TRBJ1-2; 11 nucleotides align to TRBD1. The CDR3 consists of 15 residues. With 6 bases clipped from V and 6 bases from J, the junction kept 12 bases outside the gene matches. Germline lookup yields CDR1 SQVTM and CDR2 ANQGSEA.

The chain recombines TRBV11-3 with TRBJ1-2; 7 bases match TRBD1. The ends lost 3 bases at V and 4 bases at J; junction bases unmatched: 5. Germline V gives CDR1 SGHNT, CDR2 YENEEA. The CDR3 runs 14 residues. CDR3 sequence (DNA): TGTGCCAGCAGCTTCTCGACAGGGCCCTATGGCTACACCTTC. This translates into CASSFSTGPYGYTF.

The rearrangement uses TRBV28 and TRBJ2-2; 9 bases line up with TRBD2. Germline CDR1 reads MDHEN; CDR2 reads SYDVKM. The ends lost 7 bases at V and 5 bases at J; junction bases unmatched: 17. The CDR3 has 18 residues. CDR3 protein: CASTPRYRLAGITGELFF. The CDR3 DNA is TGTGCCAGCACCCCACGTTATCGGCTAGCGGGAATAACCGGGGAGCTGTTTTTT.

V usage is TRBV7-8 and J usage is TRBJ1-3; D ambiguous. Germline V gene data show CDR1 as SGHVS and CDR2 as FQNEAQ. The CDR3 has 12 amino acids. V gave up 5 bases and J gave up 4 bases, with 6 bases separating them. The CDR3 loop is CASSPTGNTIYF. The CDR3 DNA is TGTGCCAGCAGCCCGACAGGAAACACCATATATTTT.

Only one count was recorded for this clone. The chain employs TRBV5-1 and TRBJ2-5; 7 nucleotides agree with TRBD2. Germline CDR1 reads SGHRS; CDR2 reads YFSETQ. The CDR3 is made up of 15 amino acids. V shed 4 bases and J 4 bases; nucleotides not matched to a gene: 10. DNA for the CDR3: TGCGCCAGCAGCCCTTCGGGTAGCGGGCCAGAGACCCAGTACTTC. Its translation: CASSPSGSGPETQYF. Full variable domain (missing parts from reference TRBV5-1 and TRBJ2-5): KAGVTQTPRYLIKTRGQQVTLSCSPISGHRSVSWYQQTPGQGLQFLFEYFSETQRNKGNFPGRFSGRQFSNSRSEMNVSTLELGDSALYLCASSPSGSGPETQYFGPGTRLLVL.

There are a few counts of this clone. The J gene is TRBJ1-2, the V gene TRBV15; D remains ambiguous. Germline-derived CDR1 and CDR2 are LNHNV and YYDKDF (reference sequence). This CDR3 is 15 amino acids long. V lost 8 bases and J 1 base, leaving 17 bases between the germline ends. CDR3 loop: CATPQPGVSNYGYTF. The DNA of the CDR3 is TGTGCCACCCCCCAGCCCGGAGTCAGTAACTATGGCTACACCTTC. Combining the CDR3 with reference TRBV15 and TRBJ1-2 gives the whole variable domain DAMVIQNPRYQVTQFGKPVTLSCSQTLNHNVMYWYQQKSSQAPKLLFHYYDKDFNNEADTPDNFQSRRPNTSFCFLDIRSPGLGDTAMYLCATPQPGVSNYGYTFGSGTRLTVV.

The chain's CDR3 is CASSIGGGSSYEQYF. The DNA of the CDR3 is TGTGCCAGTAGTATAGGAGGCGGGAGCTCCTACGAGCAGTACTTC. The chain is built from TRBV19 and TRBJ2-7; 7 nucleotides line up with TRBD2. Germline V CDR1 and CDR2: LNHDA, SQIVND (reference sequence). The CDR3 contains 15 residues. After removal of 1 base from V and 0 bases from J, the junction contained 3 bases not matched to a gene.

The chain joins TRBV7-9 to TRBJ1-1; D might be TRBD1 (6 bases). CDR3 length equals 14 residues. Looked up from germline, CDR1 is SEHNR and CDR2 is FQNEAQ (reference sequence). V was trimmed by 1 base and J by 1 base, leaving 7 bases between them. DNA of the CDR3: TGTGCCAGCAGCTTAGTGGACAGGAACACTGAAGCTTTCTTT. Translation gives CASSLVDRNTEAFF.

The CDR3 nucleotides are TGCGCCAGCAGCTTGGTACAGCCAACTAATGAAAAACTGTTTTTT. Residues: CASSLVQPTNEKLFF. This rearrangement joins TRBV5-1 to TRBJ1-4, with no clear D. Germline V gene sequence: CDR1 SGHRS, CDR2 YFSETQ. Trimming took off 0 bases at V and 0 bases at J, with 6 bases between the two ends. This CDR3 is built from 15 residues.

The CDR3 DNA follows: TGCGCCAGCAGCTTGGACCAGGGTTACAATGAGCAGTTCTTC. Translating it yields CASSLDQGYNEQFF. J is TRBJ2-1 and V is TRBV5-1; the D gene is possibly TRBD1 (5 bases). There are 14 residues in the CDR3. From germline, CDR1 is SGHRS and CDR2 YFSETQ. The V and J ends lost 0 bases and 4 bases respectively, with 8 bases between them.